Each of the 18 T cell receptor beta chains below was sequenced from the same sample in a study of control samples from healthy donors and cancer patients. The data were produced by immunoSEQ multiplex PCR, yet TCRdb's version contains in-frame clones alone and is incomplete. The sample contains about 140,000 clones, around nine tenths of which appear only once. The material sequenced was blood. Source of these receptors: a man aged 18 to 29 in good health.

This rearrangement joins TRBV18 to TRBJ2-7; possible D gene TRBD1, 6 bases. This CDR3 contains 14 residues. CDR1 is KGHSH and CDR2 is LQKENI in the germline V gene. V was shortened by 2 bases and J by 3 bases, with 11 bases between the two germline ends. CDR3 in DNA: TGTGCCAGCTCACCAGAGGACAGCCACTACGAGCAGTACTTC. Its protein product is CASSPEDSHYEQYF. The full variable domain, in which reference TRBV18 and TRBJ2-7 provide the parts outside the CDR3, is NAGVMQNPRHLVRRRGQEARLRCSPMKGHSHVYWYRQLPEEGLKFMVYLQKENIIDESGMPKERFSAEFPKEGPSILRIQQVVRGDSAAYFCASSPEDSHYEQYFGPGTRLTVT.

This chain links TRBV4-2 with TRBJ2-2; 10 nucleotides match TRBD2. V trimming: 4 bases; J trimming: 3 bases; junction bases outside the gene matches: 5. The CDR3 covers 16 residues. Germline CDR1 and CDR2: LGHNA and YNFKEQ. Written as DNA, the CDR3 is TGTGCCAGCAGCCTCCTAGCGGGGGCCGACACCGGGGAGCTGTTTTTT. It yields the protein CASSLLAGADTGELFF.

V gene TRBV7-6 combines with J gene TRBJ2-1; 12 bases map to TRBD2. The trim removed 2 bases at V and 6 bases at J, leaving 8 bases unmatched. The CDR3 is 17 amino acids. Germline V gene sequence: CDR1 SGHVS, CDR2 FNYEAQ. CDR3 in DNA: TGTGCCAGCAGCTTAAGCCCGAGGACTAGCGGGGCCAATGAGCAGTTCTTC. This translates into CASSLSPRTSGANEQFF.

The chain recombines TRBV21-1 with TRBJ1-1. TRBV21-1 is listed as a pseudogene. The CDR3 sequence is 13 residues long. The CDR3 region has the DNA TGTGCCAGCAGCAAAGATGAGGATATAGAAGCTTTCTTT. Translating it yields CASSKDEDIEAFF.

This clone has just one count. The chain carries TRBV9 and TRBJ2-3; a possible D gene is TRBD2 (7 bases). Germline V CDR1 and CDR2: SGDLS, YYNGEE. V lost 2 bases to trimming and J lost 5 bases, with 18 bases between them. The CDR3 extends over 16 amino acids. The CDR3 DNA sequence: TGTGCCAGCAGCGTGACGGGGGGCCAGGATGGAGATACGCAGTATTTT. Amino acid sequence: CASSVTGGQDGDTQYF.

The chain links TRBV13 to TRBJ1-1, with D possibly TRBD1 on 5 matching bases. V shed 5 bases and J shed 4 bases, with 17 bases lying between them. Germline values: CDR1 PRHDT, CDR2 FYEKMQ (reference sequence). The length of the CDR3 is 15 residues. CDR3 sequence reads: CASSPEVGGGTEAFF. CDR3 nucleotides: TGTGCCAGCAGCCCGGAGGTGGGCGGGGGCACTGAAGCTTTCTTT. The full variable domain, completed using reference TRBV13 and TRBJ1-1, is AAGVIQSPRHLIKEKRETATLKCYPIPRHDTVYWYQQGPGQDPQFLISFYEKMQSDKGSIPDRFSAQQFSDYHSELNMSSLELGDSALYFCASSPEVGGGTEAFFGQGTRLTVV.

Here the CDR3 reads CSVEADRGSSYNEQFF. DNA of the CDR3: TGCAGCGTTGAAGCGGACAGGGGGAGCTCCTACAATGAGCAGTTCTTC. V gene TRBV29-1 combines with J gene TRBJ2-1; 10 bases are a match to TRBD1. From germline, CDR1 is SQVTM and CDR2 ANQGSEA. The CDR3 extends over 16 amino acids. V shed 1 base and J 0 bases; nucleotides not matched to a gene: 3.

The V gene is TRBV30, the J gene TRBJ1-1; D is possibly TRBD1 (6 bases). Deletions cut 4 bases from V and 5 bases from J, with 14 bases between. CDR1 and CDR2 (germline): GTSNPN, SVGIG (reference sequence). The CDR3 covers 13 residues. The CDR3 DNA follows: TGTGCCTGGATCCAGGGGATTCCGACTGAAGCTTTCTTT. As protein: CAWIQGIPTEAFF.

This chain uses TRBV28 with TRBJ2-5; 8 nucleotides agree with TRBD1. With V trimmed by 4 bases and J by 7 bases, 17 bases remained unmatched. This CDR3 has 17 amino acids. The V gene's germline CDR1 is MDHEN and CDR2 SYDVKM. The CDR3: CASSSPPGQGRVGTQYF. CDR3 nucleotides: TGTGCCAGCAGTTCCCCGCCCGGACAGGGCAGGGTGGGGACCCAGTACTTC.

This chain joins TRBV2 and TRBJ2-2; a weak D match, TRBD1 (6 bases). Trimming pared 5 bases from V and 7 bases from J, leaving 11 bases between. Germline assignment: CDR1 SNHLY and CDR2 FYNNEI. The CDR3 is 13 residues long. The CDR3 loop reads CASSTDSYGELFF. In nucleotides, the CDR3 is TGTGCCAGCAGTACGGACAGTTACGGGGAGCTGTTTTTT.

The CDR3 loop reads CASSQGDYSKEQYF. The CDR3 DNA follows: TGTGCCAGCAGCCAAGGGGACTATTCCAAGGAGCAGTACTTC. This chain links TRBV3-1 (or the pseudogene TRBV3-2) with TRBJ2-7; 7 nucleotides agree with TRBD2. The CDR3 covers 14 residues. Unmatched junction bases numbered 7, after V lost 1 base and J lost 7 bases. The germline CDR1 and CDR2 sequences are LGHDT and YNNKEL (reference sequence).

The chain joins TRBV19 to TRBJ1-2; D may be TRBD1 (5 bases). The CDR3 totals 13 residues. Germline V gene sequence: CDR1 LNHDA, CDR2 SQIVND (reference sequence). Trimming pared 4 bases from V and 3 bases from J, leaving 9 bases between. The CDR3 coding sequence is TGTGCCAGTAGTACAGGGCGCTACTATGGCTACACCTTC. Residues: CASSTGRYYGYTF.

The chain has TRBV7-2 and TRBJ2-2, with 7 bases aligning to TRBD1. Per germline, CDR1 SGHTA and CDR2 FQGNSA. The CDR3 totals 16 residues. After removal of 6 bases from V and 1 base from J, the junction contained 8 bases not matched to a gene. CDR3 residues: CASSRTGTVNTGELFF. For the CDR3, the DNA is TGTGCCAGCAGTCGGACCGGGACAGTGAACACCGGGGAGCTGTTTTTT.

Written as DNA, the CDR3 is TGTGCCAGCAGTAGGTACGAGAGCCCTAGGCGGGGGGAACCTCTGGAAAAACTGTTTTTT. This gives the protein CASSRYESPRRGEPLEKLFF. This chain links TRBV2 with TRBJ1-4; weak D call: TRBD1 (5 bases). The CDR3 is 20 amino acids. V was pared by 5 bases and J by 8 bases, with 33 bases between. Looked up from germline, CDR1 is SNHLY and CDR2 is FYNNEI. Drawing the rest from reference TRBV2 and TRBJ1-4, the complete variable domain is EPEVTQTPSHQVTQMGQEVILRCVPISNHLYFYWYRQILGQKVEFLVSFYNNEISEKSEIFDDQFSVERPDGSNFTLKIRSTKLEDSAMYFCASSRYESPRRGEPLEKLFFGSGTQLSVL.

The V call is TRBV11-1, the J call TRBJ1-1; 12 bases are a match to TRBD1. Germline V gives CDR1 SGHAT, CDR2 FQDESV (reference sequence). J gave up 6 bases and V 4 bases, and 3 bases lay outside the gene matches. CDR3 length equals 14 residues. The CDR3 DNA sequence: TGTGCCAGCAGCTCCGGGACAGGGGGCTCTGAAGCTTTCTTT. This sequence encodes CASSSGTGGSEAFF.

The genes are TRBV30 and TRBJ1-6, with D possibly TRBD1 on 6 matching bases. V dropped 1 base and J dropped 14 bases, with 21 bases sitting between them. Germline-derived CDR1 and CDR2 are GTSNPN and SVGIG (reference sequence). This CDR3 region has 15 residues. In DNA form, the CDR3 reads TGTGCCTGGAGTGCGGGACATAGGATCTCCCTGGCCCTCCACTTT. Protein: CAWSAGHRISLALHF.

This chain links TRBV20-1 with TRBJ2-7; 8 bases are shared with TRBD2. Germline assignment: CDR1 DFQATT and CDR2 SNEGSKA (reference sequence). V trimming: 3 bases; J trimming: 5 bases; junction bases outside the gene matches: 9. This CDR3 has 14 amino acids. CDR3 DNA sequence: TGCAGTGCTAGTCACCTCGGGACTAGTCACGAGCAGTACTTC. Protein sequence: CSASHLGTSHEQYF.

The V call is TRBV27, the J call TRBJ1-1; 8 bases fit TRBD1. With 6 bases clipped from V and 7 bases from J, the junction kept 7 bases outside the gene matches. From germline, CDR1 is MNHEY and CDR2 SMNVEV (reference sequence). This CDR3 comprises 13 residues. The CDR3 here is CASRATGEDEAFF. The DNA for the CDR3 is TGTGCCAGCAGGGCGACAGGGGAGGATGAAGCTTTCTTT.